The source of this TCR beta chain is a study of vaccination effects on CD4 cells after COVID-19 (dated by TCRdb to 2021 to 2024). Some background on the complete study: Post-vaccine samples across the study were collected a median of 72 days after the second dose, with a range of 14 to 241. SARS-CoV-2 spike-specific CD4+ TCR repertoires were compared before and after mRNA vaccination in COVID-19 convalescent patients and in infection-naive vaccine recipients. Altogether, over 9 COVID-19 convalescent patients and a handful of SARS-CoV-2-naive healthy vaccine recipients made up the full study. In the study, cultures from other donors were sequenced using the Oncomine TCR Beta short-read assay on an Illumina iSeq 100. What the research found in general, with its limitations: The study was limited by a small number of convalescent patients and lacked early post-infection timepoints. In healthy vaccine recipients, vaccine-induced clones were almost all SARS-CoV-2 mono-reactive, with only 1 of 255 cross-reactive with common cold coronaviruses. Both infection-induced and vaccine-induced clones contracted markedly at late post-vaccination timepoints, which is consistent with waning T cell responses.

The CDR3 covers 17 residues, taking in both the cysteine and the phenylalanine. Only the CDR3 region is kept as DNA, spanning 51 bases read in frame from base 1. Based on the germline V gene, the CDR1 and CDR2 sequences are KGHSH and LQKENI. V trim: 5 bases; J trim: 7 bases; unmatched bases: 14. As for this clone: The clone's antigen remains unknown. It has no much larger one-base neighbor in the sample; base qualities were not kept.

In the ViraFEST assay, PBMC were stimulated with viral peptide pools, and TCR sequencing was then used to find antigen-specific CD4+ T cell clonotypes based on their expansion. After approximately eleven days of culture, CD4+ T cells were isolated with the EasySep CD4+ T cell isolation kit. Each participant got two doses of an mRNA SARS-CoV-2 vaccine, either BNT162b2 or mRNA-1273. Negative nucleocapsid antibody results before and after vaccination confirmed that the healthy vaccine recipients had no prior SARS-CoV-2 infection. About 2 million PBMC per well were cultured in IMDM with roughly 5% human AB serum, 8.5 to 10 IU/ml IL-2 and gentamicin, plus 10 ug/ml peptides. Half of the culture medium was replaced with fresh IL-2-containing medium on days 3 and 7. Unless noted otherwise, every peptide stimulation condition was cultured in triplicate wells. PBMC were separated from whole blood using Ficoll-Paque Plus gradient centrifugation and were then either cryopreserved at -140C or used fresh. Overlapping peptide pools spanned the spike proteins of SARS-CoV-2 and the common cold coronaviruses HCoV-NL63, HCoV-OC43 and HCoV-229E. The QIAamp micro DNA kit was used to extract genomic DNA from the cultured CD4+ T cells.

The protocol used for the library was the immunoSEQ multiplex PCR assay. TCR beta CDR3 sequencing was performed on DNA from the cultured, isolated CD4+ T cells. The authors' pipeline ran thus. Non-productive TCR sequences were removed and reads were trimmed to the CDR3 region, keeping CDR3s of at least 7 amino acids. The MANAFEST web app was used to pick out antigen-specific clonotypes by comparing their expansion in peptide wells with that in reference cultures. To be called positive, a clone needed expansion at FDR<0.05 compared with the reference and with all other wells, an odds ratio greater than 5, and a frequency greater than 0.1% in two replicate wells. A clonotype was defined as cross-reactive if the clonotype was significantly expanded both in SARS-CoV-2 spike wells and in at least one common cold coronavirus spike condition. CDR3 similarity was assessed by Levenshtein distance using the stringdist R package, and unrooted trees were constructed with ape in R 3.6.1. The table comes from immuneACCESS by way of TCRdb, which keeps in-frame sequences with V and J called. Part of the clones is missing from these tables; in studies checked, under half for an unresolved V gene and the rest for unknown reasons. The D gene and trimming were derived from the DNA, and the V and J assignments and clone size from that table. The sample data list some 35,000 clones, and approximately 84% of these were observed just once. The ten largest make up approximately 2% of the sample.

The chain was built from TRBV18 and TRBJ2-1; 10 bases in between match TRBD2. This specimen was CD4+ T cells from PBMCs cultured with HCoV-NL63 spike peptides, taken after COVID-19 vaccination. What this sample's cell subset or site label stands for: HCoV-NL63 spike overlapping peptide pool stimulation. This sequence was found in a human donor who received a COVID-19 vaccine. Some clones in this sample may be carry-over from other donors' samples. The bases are TGTGCCAGCTCATCCTACGCTAGCGGGGGAAGAGTGAATGAGCAGTTCTTC. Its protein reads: CASSSYASGGRVNEQFF.